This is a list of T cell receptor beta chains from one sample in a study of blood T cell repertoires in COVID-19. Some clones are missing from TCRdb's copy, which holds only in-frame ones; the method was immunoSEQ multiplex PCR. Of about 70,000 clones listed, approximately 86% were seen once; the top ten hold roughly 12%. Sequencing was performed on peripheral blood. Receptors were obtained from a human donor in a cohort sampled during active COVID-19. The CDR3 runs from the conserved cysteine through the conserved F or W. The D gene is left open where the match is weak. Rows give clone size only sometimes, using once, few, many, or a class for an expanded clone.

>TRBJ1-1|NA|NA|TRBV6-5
TGTGCCAGCAGTTACTCACGGGGGACTGAAGCTTTCTTT
CASSYSRGTEAFF
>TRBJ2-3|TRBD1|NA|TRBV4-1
TGCGCCAGCAGCCAAGCTTTTTCGAGGGGGACAGGGGATGGAGATACGCAGTATTTT
CASSQAFSRGTGDGDTQYF
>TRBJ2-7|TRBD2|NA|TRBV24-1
TGTGCCACCAGCGGGGGGGGGCAGGGAGGGATCTACGAGCAGTACTTC
CATSGGGQGGIYEQYF
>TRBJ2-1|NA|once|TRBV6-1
TGTGCCAGCAGTGAAAGGGCCAGGGGCGGCGAGCAGTTCTTC
CASSERARGGEQFF
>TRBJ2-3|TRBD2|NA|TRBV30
TGTGCCTGGAGTCTTTTCAGGACTAGCGGTCACACAGATACGCAGTATTTT
CAWSLFRTSGHTDTQYF
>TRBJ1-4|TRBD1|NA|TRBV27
TGTGCCAGCAGTCCGTCATGGACAGGGGCTGAAAAACTGTTTTTT
CASSPSWTGAEKLFF
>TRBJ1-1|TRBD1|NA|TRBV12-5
TGTGCTAGAGGCCCGACAGGGGTTATTCCAAACACTGAAGCTTTCTTT
CARGPTGVIPNTEAFF
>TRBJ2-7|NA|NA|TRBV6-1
TGTGCCAGCAGTGAACCCAACTCCTACGAGCAGTACTTC
CASSEPNSYEQYF
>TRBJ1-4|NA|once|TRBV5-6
TGTGCCAGCAGCATAAGGGGAAGTGAAAAACTGTTTTTT
CASSIRGSEKLFF
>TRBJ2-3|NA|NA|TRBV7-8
TGTGCCAGCAGCCCCCAACCTAGTAGCACAGATACGCAGTATTTT
CASSPQPSSTDTQYF
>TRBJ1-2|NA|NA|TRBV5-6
TGTGCCAGCAGGATGGACAGAATTAACTATGGCTACACCTTC
CASRMDRINYGYTF
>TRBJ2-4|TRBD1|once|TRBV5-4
TGTGCCAGCAGCAGAGAGACAGGACAGGTAGCCAAAAACATTCAGTACTTC
CASSRETGQVAKNIQYF
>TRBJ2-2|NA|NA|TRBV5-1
TGCGCCAGCAGCACCCAACAGGTGGCCGGGGAGCTGTTTTTT
CASSTQQVAGELFF
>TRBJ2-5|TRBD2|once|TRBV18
TGTGCCAGCTCACCGGTAGCGGGGGAGACCCAGTACTTC
CASSPVAGETQYF
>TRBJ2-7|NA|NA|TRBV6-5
TGTGCCACCTGGCGGCCCGGCGTCCCGTACGAGCAGTACTTC
CATWRPGVPYEQYF
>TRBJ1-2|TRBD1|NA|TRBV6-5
TGTGCCAGCAGTTACTCGGACAGGGGAGGCTATGGCTACACCTTC
CASSYSDRGGYGYTF
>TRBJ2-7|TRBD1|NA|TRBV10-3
TGTGCCATCAGTGTTAAGGGGACAGGGACCTACGAGCAGTACTTC
CAISVKGTGTYEQYF
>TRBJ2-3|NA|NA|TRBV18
TGTGCCAGCTCACCACCAAGGGGTGGCACAGATACGCAGTATTTT
CASSPPRGGTDTQYF
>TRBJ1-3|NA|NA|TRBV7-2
TGTGCCAGCAGCTTAGGTTCCGGTGGAAACACCATATATTTT
CASSLGSGGNTIYF
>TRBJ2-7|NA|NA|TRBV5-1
TGCGCCAGCAGCGGCAACTACGAGCAGTACTTC
CASSGNYEQYF
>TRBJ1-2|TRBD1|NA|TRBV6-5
TGTGCCAGCAGCTTCGGGACAGGGGACTATGGCTACACCTTC
CASSFGTGDYGYTF
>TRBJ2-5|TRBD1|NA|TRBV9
TGTGCCAGCAGCACCCGGACAGGCCAAGAGACCCAGTACTTC
CASSTRTGQETQYF
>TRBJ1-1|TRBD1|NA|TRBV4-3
TGCGCCAGCGCCTTAATCCAGGACAGGGGGCGGACTGAAGCTTTCTTT
CASALIQDRGRTEAFF
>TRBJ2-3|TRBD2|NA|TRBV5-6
TGTGCCAGCAGCATGCTAAGCGGGGGGGCCTCCACAGATACGCAGTATTTT
CASSMLSGGASTDTQYF
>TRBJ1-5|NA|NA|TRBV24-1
TGTGCCACCAGCCCCGGGGGGAGCAATCAGCCCCAGCATTTT
CATSPGGSNQPQHF
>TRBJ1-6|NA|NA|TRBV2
TGTGCCAGCAACCTGGACACAAATTCACCCCTCCACTTT
CASNLDTNSPLHF